The 11 T cell receptor beta chains listed next were all sequenced from one sample in a study of blood T cell repertoires in COVID-19. Measured with immunoSEQ multiplex PCR; TCRdb has only the in-frame clones, and not every one. The data hold some 320,000 clones, with 70% to 90% observed a single time. Sample: PBMCs or T cells enriched from blood (not recorded which). Source of these receptors: a woman in her twenties or thirties who had recovered from COVID-19.

The chain employs TRBV6-4 and TRBJ2-3; D might be TRBD1 (5 bases). Trimming took 8 bases from V and 1 from J, leaving 10 bases between them. The CDR3 length is 13 residues. The germline V gene has CDR1 MRHNA and CDR2 SNTAGT. Here the CDR3 DNA reads TGTGCCAGCCAGGCACAGGGCACAGATACGCAGTATTTT. Its protein product is CASQAQGTDTQYF.

In its sample, this clone was seen a few times. The chain employs TRBV3-1 (or the pseudogene TRBV3-2) and TRBJ2-5, with 7 bases fitting TRBD2. CDR1 and CDR2 (germline): LGHDT, YNNKEL (reference sequence). The CDR3 runs to 14 residues. V dropped 4 bases and J dropped 1; count of bases not matched to a gene: 3. The CDR3 bases are TGTGCCAGCAGCCCGAGCGGGGCCCAAGAGACCCAGTACTTC. Its translation is CASSPSGAQETQYF.

This clone is a singleton in its sample. The V call is TRBV7-2, the J call TRBJ1-5; D is undetermined. The ends were cut back, 5 bases at V and 0 bases at J, with 14 bases in the middle. This CDR3 region has 16 residues. CDR1 is SGHTA, CDR2 FQGNSA, per germline. CDR3 in DNA: TGTGCCAGCAGCCCCGGTCCCGGTCATAGCAATCAGCCCCAGCATTTT. Amino acids: CASSPGPGHSNQPQHF.

V is TRBV13 and J is TRBJ2-1, with D tentatively TRBD1 (5 bases). Germline assignment: CDR1 PRHDT and CDR2 FYEKMQ (reference sequence). The CDR3 runs to 12 residues. Trimming took 2 bases from V and 10 from J, leaving 9 bases between them. CDR3 nucleotide sequence: TGTGCCAGCAGCTTATGGGGCCGAGAGCAGTTCTTC. Translation: CASSLWGREQFF.

The genes are TRBV6-5 and TRBJ2-5, with D maybe TRBD1 (6 bases). Germline CDR1 reads MNHEY; CDR2 reads SVGAGI. The CDR3 extends over 14 amino acids. Trimming cost V 10 bases and J 5 bases, with 20 bases left between them. For the CDR3, the DNA is TGTGCCACGAGACCATCAGGGGCCCGGGAGACCCAGTACTTC. Its translation is CATRPSGARETQYF.

The chain links TRBV28 to TRBJ1-5; unclear D gene. Trimming cost V 2 bases and J 0 bases, with 14 bases left between them. Germline CDR1 MDHEN, CDR2 SYDVKM. The CDR3 contains 17 residues. The CDR3 here is CASSLELEDYSNQPQHF. Written as DNA, the CDR3 is TGTGCCAGCAGTTTAGAACTTGAAGACTATAGCAATCAGCCCCAGCATTTT.

This clone was recorded at least ten times. The genes are TRBV5-4 and TRBJ1-2; tentative D call: TRBD1 (5 bases). V was shortened by 4 bases and J by 4 bases, with 20 bases between the two germline ends. Germline V gene lookup returns CDR1 SGHNT and CDR2 YYREEE (reference sequence). This CDR3 is 16 amino acids long. DNA of the CDR3: TGTGCCAGCAGCGGGGACCCCGGAGGGGTTAGCTATGGCTACACCTTC. Translated: CASSGDPGGVSYGYTF.

This rearrangement joins TRBV6-2 or TRBV6-3 to TRBJ2-1; the match to TRBD2 covers 9 bases. CDR3 length: 16 residues. Germline V gene sequence: CDR1 MNHEY, CDR2 SVGEGT. V gave up 5 bases and J gave up 0 bases; unmatched junction bases: 5. The CDR3 nucleotides read TGTGCCAGCAGTCGCGGCGGGGGGGCCTCCTACAATGAGCAGTTCTTC. Encoded protein: CASSRGGGASYNEQFF.

V gene TRBV10-1 combines with J gene TRBJ1-4, with D unclear. Trimming shortened V by 11 bases and J by 0 bases, and 10 bases separated the two germline ends. The CDR3 sequence is 13 residues long. Germline V gives CDR1 WNHNN, CDR2 SYGVQD (reference sequence). The CDR3 DNA follows: TGCGCCTCCCACAAAGCAACTAATGAAAAACTGTTTTTT. This sequence encodes CASHKATNEKLFF.

The chain links TRBV24-1 to TRBJ2-3; D might be TRBD1 (6 bases). Germline V gives CDR1 KGHDR, CDR2 SFDVKD. This CDR3 contains 15 residues. Trimming shortened V by 5 bases and J by 1 base, and 12 bases separated the two germline ends. CDR3 nucleotide sequence: TGTGCCACCAGTGCCGCAGGGGCCCGCACAGATACGCAGTATTTT. It yields the protein CATSAAGARTDTQYF.

A single count supports this clone. J is TRBJ1-5 and V is TRBV19, with a weak D call TRBD1 (6 bases). The CDR3 covers 14 residues. The ends were cut back, 5 bases at V and 5 bases at J, with 13 bases in the middle. Germline V lookup: CDR1 LNHDA, CDR2 SQIVND (reference sequence). CDR3 coding DNA: TGTGCCAGTAGTCCAGGGGTGGGGCATCAGCCCCAGCATTTT. Its translation is CASSPGVGHQPQHF.